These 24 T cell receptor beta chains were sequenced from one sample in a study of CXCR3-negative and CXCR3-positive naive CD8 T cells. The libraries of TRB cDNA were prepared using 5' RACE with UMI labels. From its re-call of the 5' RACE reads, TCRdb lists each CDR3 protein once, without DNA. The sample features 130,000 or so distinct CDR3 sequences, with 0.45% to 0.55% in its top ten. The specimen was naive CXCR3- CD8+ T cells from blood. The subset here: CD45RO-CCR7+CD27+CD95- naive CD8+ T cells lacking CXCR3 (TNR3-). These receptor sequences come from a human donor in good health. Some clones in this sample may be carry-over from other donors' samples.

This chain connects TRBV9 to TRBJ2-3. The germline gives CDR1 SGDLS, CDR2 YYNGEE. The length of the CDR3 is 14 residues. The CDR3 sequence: CASSVGSRTDTQYF.

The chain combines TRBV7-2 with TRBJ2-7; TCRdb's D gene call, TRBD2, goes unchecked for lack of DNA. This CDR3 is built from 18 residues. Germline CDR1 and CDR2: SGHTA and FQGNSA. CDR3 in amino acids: CASSLAQVSGKVAYEQYF.

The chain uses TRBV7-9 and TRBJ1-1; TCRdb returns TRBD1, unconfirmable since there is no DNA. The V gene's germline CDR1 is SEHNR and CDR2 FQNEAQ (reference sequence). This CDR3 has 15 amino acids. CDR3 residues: CASSFPGSVNTEAFF.

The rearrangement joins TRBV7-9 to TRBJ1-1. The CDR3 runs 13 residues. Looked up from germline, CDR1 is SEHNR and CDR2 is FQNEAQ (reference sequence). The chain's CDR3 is CASSLGVGTEAFF.

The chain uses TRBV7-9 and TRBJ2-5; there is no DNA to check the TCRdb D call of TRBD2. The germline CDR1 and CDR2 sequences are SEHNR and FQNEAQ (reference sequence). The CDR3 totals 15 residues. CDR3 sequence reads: CASSYTTREEETQYF.

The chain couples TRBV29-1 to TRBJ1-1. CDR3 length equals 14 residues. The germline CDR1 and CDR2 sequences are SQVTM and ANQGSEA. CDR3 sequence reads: CSVDPRRGCTEAFF.

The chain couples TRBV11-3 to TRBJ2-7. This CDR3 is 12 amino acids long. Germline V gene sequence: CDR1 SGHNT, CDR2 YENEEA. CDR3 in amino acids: CASGQGSYEQYF.

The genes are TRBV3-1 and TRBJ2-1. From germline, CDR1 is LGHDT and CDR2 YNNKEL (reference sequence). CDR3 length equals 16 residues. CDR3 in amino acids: CASSQDRTGLYNEQFF.

The CDR3 sequence: CASTVRVNYEQYF. The rearrangement links TRBV5-1 to TRBJ2-7. The CDR3 runs to 13 residues. The germline gives CDR1 SGHRS, CDR2 YFSETQ. The whole variable domain, remainder taken from reference TRBV5-1 and TRBJ2-7, is KAGVTQTPRYLIKTRGQQVTLSCSPISGHRSVSWYQQTPGQGLQFLFEYFSETQRNKGNFPGRFSGRQFSNSRSEMNVSTLELGDSALYLCASTVRVNYEQYFGPGTRLTVT.

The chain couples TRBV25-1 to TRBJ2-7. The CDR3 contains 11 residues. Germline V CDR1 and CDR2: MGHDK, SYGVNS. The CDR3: CASSGQRGQYF.

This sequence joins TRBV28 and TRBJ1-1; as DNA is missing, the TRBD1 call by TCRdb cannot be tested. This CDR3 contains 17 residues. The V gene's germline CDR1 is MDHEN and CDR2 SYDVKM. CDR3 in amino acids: CASSSRGGAWVNTEAFF.

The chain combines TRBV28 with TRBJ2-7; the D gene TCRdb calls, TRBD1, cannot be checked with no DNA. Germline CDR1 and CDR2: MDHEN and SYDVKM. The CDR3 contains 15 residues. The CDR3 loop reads CASSFRGPVSYEQYF. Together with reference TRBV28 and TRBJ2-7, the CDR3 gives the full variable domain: DVKVTQSSRYLVKRTGEKVFLECVQDMDHENMFWYRQDPGLGLRLIYFSYDVKMKEKGDIPEGYSVSREKKERFSLILESASTNQTSMYLCASSFRGPVSYEQYFGPGTRLTVT.

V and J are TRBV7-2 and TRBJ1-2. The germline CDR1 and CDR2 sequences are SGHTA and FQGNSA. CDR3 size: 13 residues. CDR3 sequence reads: CASSLYGLNGYTF.

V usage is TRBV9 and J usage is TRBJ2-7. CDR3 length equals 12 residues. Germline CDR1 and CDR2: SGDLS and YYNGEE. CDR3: CASSPNSREQYF.

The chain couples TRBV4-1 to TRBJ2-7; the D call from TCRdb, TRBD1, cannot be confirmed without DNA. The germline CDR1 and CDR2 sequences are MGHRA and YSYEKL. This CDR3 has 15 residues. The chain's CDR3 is CASSQVQTGTYEQYF.

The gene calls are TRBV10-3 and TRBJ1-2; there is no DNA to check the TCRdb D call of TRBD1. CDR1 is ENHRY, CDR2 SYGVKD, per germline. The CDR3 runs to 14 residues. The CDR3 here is CAITPGGANYGYTF.

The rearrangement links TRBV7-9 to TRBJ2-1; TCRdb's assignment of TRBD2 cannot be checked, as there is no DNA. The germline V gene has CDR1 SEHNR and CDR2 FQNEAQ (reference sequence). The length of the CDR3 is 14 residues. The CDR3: CASSLSLADNEQFF.

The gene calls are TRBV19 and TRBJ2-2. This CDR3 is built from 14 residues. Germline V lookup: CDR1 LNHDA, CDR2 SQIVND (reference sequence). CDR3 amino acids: CASTPEKPFGELFF. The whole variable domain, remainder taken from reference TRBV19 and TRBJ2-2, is DGGITQSPKYLFRKEGQNVTLSCEQNLNHDAMYWYRQDPGQGLRLIYYSQIVNDFQKGDIAEGYSVSREKKESFPLTVTSAQKNPTAFYLCASTPEKPFGELFFGEGSRLTVL.

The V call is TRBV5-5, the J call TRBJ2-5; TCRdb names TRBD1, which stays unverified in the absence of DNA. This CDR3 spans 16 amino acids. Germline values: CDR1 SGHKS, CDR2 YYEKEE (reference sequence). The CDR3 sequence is CASSLGQGIRSETQYF.

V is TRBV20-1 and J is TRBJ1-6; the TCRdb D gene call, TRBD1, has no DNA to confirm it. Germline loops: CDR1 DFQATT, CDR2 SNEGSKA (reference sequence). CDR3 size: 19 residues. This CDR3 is CSARNGTGTLSSYNSPLHF.

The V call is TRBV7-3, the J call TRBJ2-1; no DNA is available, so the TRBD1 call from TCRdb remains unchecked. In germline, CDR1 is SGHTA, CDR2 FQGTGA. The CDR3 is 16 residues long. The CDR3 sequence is CASSYGQGTGGNEQFF.

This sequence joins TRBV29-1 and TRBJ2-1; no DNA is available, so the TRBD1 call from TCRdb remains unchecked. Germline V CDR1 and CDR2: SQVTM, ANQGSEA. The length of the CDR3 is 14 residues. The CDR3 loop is CSVRGPYPYNEQFF.

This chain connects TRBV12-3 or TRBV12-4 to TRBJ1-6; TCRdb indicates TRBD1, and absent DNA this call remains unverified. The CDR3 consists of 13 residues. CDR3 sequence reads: CASSLGPGTVLHF.

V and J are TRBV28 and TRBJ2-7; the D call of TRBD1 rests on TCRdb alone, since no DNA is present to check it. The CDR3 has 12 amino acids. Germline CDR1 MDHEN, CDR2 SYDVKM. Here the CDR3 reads CASTPGGGEQYF.